Following are 11 T cell receptor beta chains from one sample sequenced in a study of CD8 T cells in Susac syndrome. Reverse transcription of roughly 0.5 to 1 ug RNA used random hexamers. TCRdb processed the immunoSEQ multiplex PCR reads anew with MiXCR; each CDR3 protein has one entry. The sample holds around 170,000 distinct CDR3 sequences, about 95% seen once. Sequenced material: CD8+ T cells from PBMCs. All receptors come from a human donor with Susac syndrome.

The chain is built from TRBV9 and TRBJ2-2; D ambiguous. This CDR3 contains 14 residues. From germline, CDR1 is SGDLS and CDR2 YYNGEE. Trimming removed 3 bases at V and 1 base at J, with 7 bases between. CDR3 sequence (DNA): TGTGCCAGCAGCGCCAACTTGAACACCGGGGAGCTGTTTTTT. Translating gives CASSANLNTGELFF.

The V gene is TRBV15, the J gene TRBJ1-1, with 7 positions matching TRBD1. After removal of 3 bases from V and 0 bases from J, the junction contained 7 bases not matched to a gene. The CDR3 is 16 amino acids. Per the germline V gene, CDR1 is LNHNV and CDR2 is YYDKDF (reference sequence). The CDR3 nucleotides read TGTGCCACCAGCAGCCGGGACAGCTATTTGAACACTGAAGCTTTCTTT. Its translation: CATSSRDSYLNTEAFF.

The chain uses TRBV20-1 and TRBJ1-2, with TRBD1 as a possible D gene (6 bases). Germline V gene data show CDR1 as DFQATT and CDR2 as SNEGSKA (reference sequence). This CDR3 is built from 15 residues. V was trimmed by 6 bases and J by 4 bases, leaving 21 bases between them. The CDR3 loop is CSALRTDQNIYGYTF. Written as DNA, the CDR3 is TGCAGTGCCCTGAGGACAGACCAAAATATCTATGGCTACACCTTC.

The CDR3 DNA reads as TGTGCCAGCAGACGGACAGGGATTGGTGGTCAGCCCCAGCATTTT. This translates into CASRRTGIGGQPQHF. V gene TRBV27 combines with J gene TRBJ1-5; 8 positions match TRBD1. The junction had 10 bases not matched to a gene; V was cut back by 6 bases and J by 6 bases. Germline V lookup: CDR1 MNHEY, CDR2 SMNVEV (reference sequence). There are 15 residues in the CDR3.

J is TRBJ2-7 and V is TRBV4-1, with 7 bases matching TRBD1. This CDR3 is 16 amino acids long. Germline values: CDR1 MGHRA, CDR2 YSYEKL. The V gene end was trimmed by 0 bases and the J gene end by 2 bases; junction bases not matched to a gene: 7. CDR3 DNA sequence: TGCGCCAGCAGCCAAGATGTAGGGACAGTGCCCTACGAGCAGTACTTC. It yields the protein CASSQDVGTVPYEQYF.

The DNA for the CDR3 is TGCAGTGCTAGACGAGGACCGGGTCAGCCCCAGCATTTT. Translating it yields CSARRGPGQPQHF. The chain employs TRBV20-1 and TRBJ1-5; D unclear. V lost 2 bases and J lost 6, with 11 bases in between. This CDR3 is built from 13 residues. CDR1 is DFQATT and CDR2 is SNEGSKA in the germline V gene (reference sequence).

This sequence joins TRBV27 and TRBJ2-5; perhaps TRBD2 as D (6 bases). CDR1 is MNHEY and CDR2 is SMNVEV in the germline V gene (reference sequence). The CDR3 covers 17 residues. V was cut by 3 bases and J by 5 bases, with 22 bases left in between. As DNA, the CDR3 is TGTGCCAGCAGTTTCAGATCATTTAGAGGGAGCGGGGAGACCCAGTACTTC. It yields the protein CASSFRSFRGSGETQYF.

The chain employs TRBV5-4 and TRBJ1-2; D ambiguous. Per germline, CDR1 SGHNT and CDR2 YYREEE (reference sequence). Deletions cut 1 base from V and 6 bases from J, with 16 bases between. The CDR3 extends over 15 amino acids. CDR3 sequence reads: CASSLILEGGNGYTF. For the CDR3, the DNA is TGTGCCAGCAGCTTGATACTTGAGGGAGGGAATGGCTACACCTTC.

This sequence joins TRBV3-1 and TRBJ2-2, with 9 bases lining up with TRBD2. J was trimmed by 7 bases and V by 4 bases; bases with no gene match: 10. The germline CDR1 and CDR2 sequences are LGHDT and YNNKEL (reference sequence). The CDR3 runs to 16 residues. The CDR3 here is CASSPPRLAEGGELFF. The CDR3 region has the DNA TGTGCCAGCAGCCCGCCCAGACTAGCGGAGGGCGGGGAGCTGTTTTTT. Full variable domain (rest looked up from reference TRBV3-1 and TRBJ2-2): DTAVSQTPKYLVTQMGNDKSIKCEQNLGHDTMYWYKQDSKKFLKIMFSYNNKELIINETVPNRFSPKSPDKAHLNLHINSLELGDSAVYFCASSPPRLAEGGELFFGEGSRLTVL.

The chain couples TRBV7-9 to TRBJ2-1; TRBD1 aligns across 7 bases. J gave up 2 bases and V 5 bases, and 3 bases lay outside the gene matches. Germline loops: CDR1 SEHNR, CDR2 FQNEAQ (reference sequence). The CDR3 runs to 14 residues. CDR3 protein: CASSTDRAYNEQFF. The CDR3 DNA reads as TGTGCCAGCAGCACAGACAGGGCCTACAATGAGCAGTTCTTC. Full variable domain (outside the CDR3, taken from reference TRBV7-9 and TRBJ2-1): DTGVSQNPRHKITKRGQNVTFRCDPISEHNRLYWYRQTLGQGPEFLTYFQNEAQLEKSRLLSDRFSAERPKGSFSTLEIQRTEQGDSAMYLCASSTDRAYNEQFFGPGTRLTVL.

Only one count was recorded for this clonotype. The J gene is TRBJ2-5, the V gene TRBV30; 8 nucleotides line up with TRBD1. Unmatched junction bases numbered 5, after V lost 4 bases and J lost 4 bases. Germline lookup yields CDR1 GTSNPN and CDR2 SVGIG (reference sequence). CDR3 length: 13 residues. This chain's CDR3 is CAWTGGRRETQYF. As DNA, the CDR3 is TGTGCCTGGACAGGGGGCCGGCGAGAGACCCAGTACTTC.